The clone carrying this TCR beta chain showed up many times. This sample was taken from a study of neurological immune-mediated disorders. This CDR3 region has 14 residues. The ends were cut back, 2 bases at V and 3 bases at J, with 8 bases in the middle. Germline-derived CDR1 and CDR2 are LGHDT and YNNKEL (reference sequence). TCRdb re-derived calls from the 5' RACE reads in MiXCR, one entry per CDR3 protein. The sample lists 55,000 or so distinct CDR3 sequences, more than 3% seen once, with roughly 2% in the top ten. The sequence was obtained from a woman in her thirties or forties with multiple sclerosis. Sequenced input: CD4+ T cells from blood. V and J are TRBV3-1 and TRBJ1-5; D is ambiguous. CDR3 coding DNA: TGTGCCAGCAGCCAATACCGGGACAATCAGCCCCAGCATTTT. Translated, it gives CASSQYRDNQPQHF.